This TCR beta chain comes out of a study of blood T cell repertoires in COVID-19. Here immunoSEQ multiplex PCR was the method, and the copy in TCRdb shows in-frame clones only, minus some. The profile shows hundreds of thousands of clones, 85% to 90% of them singletons. The CDR3 has 18 amino acids. Trimming cost V 0 bases and J 3 bases, with 19 bases left between them. The germline V gene has CDR1 SGHRS and CDR2 YFSETQ. The sequence came from a woman in her twenties or thirties who had recovered from COVID-19. The chain has TRBV5-1 and TRBJ1-3; D may be TRBD1 (6 bases). Sequences were obtained from PBMCs or T cells enriched from blood (not recorded which). The CDR3 coding sequence is TGCGCCAGCAGCTTGGTCGCCGCCCGGGGGGCAGGTGGAAACACCATATATTTT. This encodes CASSLVAARGAGGNTIYF.